This T cell receptor beta chain was sequenced for a study of human T cells and chemical hapten exposure. CDR3 length: 15 residues. V lost 1 base to trimming and J lost 10 bases, with 22 bases between them. CDR1 is SQVTM and CDR2 is ANQGSEA in the germline V gene. Each cDNA molecule in the library carried unique molecular identifiers. TCRdb reprocessed the 5' RACE reads with MiXCR, giving one entry per CDR3 protein. The data hold over 95,000 distinct CDR3 sequences, with roughly a fifth observed a single time. The starting material, unfractionated whole blood, was used for total RNA extraction. This clonotype was counted only a few times.

This chain joins TRBV29-1 and TRBJ1-1; D unresolved. The TCR sequence derives from a human donor in good health. Here the CDR3 DNA reads TGCAGCGTTGAAGGCAAAGTGAACCCAAGGCGGGCAGCTTTCTTT. Translation: CSVEGKVNPRRAAFF. The entire variable domain, with the rest obtained from reference TRBV29-1 and TRBJ1-1, is as follows: SAVISQKPSRDICQRGTSLTIQCQVDSQVTMMFWYRQQPGQSLTLIATANQGSEATYESGFVIDKFPISRPNLTFSTLTVSNMSPEDSSIYLCSVEGKVNPRRAAFFGQGTRLTVV.